The clone carrying this TCR beta chain turned up a few times. The source of the sample is a study of blood T cell repertoires in COVID-19. Overall study: The United States, Italy and Spain provided the acute and convalescent COVID-19 samples. The analysed material was cDNA or gDNA that came from T cells, B-cell-depleted T cells, or PBMCs.

CDR3 length: 15 residues. Deletions cut 4 bases from V and 4 bases from J, with 14 bases between. The germline gives CDR1 MNHEY, CDR2 SMNVEV (reference sequence). Original methodology: Reference gene primer amplification gave nucleated cell count estimates. TCRdb keeps only in-frame clones here, not all; method: immunoSEQ multiplex PCR. For V, J and clone size, that table is used; D and trimming come from the DNA. The sample yields around 97,000 clones, 70% to 85% seen once. The V and J genes are TRBV27 and TRBJ2-1, with TRBD2 as a possible D gene (5 bases). The sequencing input was peripheral blood. The clonotype originates from an older man with acute or convalescent COVID-19. The CDR3 region has the DNA TGTGCCAGCAGTTCAGAGGGTCTAGCTTACAATGAGCAGTTCTTC. Its translation is CASSSEGLAYNEQFF.